This T cell receptor beta chain was obtained from a study of radiotherapy plus CTLA-4 blockade in lung cancer. Study-wide results and limits: An expansion of tumor-derived TCR clones occurred in blood after radiotherapy plus ipilimumab.

Turning to this clone: Its antigen is as yet unknown.

Germline V CDR1 and CDR2: MNHEY, SMNVEV (reference sequence). J gave up 5 bases and V 5 bases, and 6 bases lay outside the gene matches. This CDR3 is 15 amino acids long. Sequencing was performed with immunoSEQ multiplex PCR; in TCRdb, only in-frame clones are kept and a portion is missing. The data contain more than 55,000 clones, just over 75% of them singletons. This specimen was peripheral blood, taken from a patient treated with radiotherapy plus ipilimumab. The chain couples TRBV27 to TRBJ2-2; 9 bases agree with TRBD1. The sequence was obtained from a human donor with non-small cell lung cancer who had a partial response to radiotherapy plus ipilimumab. CDR3 in DNA: TGTGCCAGCAGTGCCGGGGACAGGGTTACCGGGGAGCTGTTTTTT. It codes for CASSAGDRVTGELFF.